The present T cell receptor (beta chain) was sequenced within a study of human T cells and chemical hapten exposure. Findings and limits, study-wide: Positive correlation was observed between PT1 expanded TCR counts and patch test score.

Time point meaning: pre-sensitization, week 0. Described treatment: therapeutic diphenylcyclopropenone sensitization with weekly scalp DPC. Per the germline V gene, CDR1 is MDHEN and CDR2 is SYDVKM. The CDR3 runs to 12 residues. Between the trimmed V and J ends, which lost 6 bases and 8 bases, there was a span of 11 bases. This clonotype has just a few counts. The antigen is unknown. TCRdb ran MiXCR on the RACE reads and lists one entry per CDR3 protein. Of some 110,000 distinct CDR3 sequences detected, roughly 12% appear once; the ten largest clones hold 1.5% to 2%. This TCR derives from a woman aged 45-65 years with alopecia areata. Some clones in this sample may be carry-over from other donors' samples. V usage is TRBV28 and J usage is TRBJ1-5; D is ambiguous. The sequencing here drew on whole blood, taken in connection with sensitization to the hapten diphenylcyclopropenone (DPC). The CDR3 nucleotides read TGTGCCAGCAGCCTACAAGGCGAGCCCCAGCATTTT. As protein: CASSLQGEPQHF.